Shown below are 24 T cell receptor beta chains from a single sample sequenced in a study of radiation and T cells in renal cell carcinoma. Data came from immunoSEQ multiplex PCR; TCRdb stores just in-frame clones and leaves some out. The data show 100,000 to 150,000 clones, about four fifths seen once. Time point reported: blood 2 weeks post-SBRT. Treatment of the sample: 15 Gy SBRT to primary tumor, nephrectomy 4 weeks later. Specimen: blood, collected from a patient whose treatment included radiotherapy and nephrectomy. Source of these receptors: a man in his fifties with renal cell carcinoma.

CDR3: CASGQRPGVSYNEQFF. The CDR3 DNA is TGTGCCAGCGGCCAAAGGCCCGGGGTCTCCTACAATGAGCAGTTCTTC. J is TRBJ2-1 and V is TRBV27; D is possibly TRBD2 (5 bases). The length of the CDR3 is 16 residues. Germline assignment: CDR1 MNHEY and CDR2 SMNVEV (reference sequence). V lost 8 bases to trimming and J lost 0 bases, with 17 bases between them.

This chain connects TRBV21-1 to TRBJ1-3. TRBV21-1 represents a pseudogene. The CDR3 covers 18 residues. The DNA for the CDR3 is TGTGCCAGCAGCAAAGGCTTGAGCCGGGGGACCTCTGGAAACACCATATATTTT. Translated, it gives CASSKGLSRGTSGNTIYF.

The gene calls are TRBV27 and TRBJ1-2; a weak D match, TRBD1 (6 bases). Looked up from germline, CDR1 is MNHEY and CDR2 is SMNVEV (reference sequence). V was clipped by 4 bases and J by 4 bases, with 10 bases between them. The CDR3 is made up of 13 amino acids. The CDR3 nucleotides are TGTGCCAGCAGTTCCTCAGGGGTCTATGGCTACACCTTC. As protein: CASSSSGVYGYTF.

CDR3 region: CASSLAKTGGDEQYF. CDR3 sequence (DNA): TGTGCCAGCAGCTTGGCGAAGACAGGGGGCGACGAGCAGTACTTC. The chain couples TRBV5-4 to TRBJ2-7; 10 positions agree with TRBD1. This CDR3 region has 15 residues. The germline CDR1 and CDR2 sequences are SGHNT and YYREEE (reference sequence). Trimming removed 0 bases from V and 5 bases from J; junction bases left unmatched: 5.

The V and J genes are TRBV7-8 and TRBJ2-5, with a weak D call TRBD1 (5 bases). There are 14 residues in the CDR3. Germline V gene sequence: CDR1 SGHVS, CDR2 FQNEAQ. The V gene lost 5 bases and the J gene lost 1 base, with 11 bases spanning the gap. The CDR3 DNA sequence: TGTGCCAGCAGCCCCCAGGGTCCCCAAGAGACCCAGTACTTC. Its translation is CASSPQGPQETQYF.

This chain connects TRBV10-3 to TRBJ2-1; TRBD1 aligns across 9 bases. CDR3 length: 15 amino acids. The junction had 4 bases not matched to a gene; V was cut back by 6 bases and J by 1 base. Germline assignment: CDR1 ENHRY and CDR2 SYGVKD. The CDR3 nucleotides read TGTGCCATCAGGGAACAGGGGGCATCCTACAATGAGCAGTTCTTC. It specifies CAIREQGASYNEQFF.

The gene calls are TRBV4-1 and TRBJ2-7, with 14 bases that match TRBD2. Trimming took 0 bases from V and 3 from J; bases not matched to a gene: 1. The CDR3 sequence is 16 residues long. Germline V gene data show CDR1 as MGHRA and CDR2 as YSYEKL. In DNA, the CDR3 is TGCGCCAGCAGCCAAGAGGGACTAGCGGGAGACTACGAGCAGTACTTC. It yields the protein CASSQEGLAGDYEQYF.

The V call is TRBV5-3, the J call TRBJ1-3, with 8 bases aligning to TRBD1. TRBV5-3 is known as an ORF, though its function is uncertain. This CDR3 has 13 residues. The CDR3 nucleotides read TGTGCTGGTGGCAGGGGGCTCGGAAACACCATATATTTT. Protein: CAGGRGLGNTIYF.

This clone has only a few counts. The V gene is TRBV27, the J gene TRBJ2-7, with 9 bases lining up with TRBD1. The V and J ends lost 7 bases and 6 bases, in that order; junction bases with no gene match: 19. The CDR3 contains 17 residues. Germline values: CDR1 MNHEY, CDR2 SMNVEV (reference sequence). The CDR3 DNA reads TGTGCCAGCATCGCGAATGAGCTCGGGACAGGGTACCGCGAGCAGTACTTC. Translated: CASIANELGTGYREQYF.

The chain employs TRBV5-1 and TRBJ2-7; 8 nucleotides agree with TRBD1. Germline CDR1 reads SGHRS; CDR2 reads YFSETQ. Germline trimming cut 8 bases from V and 1 base from J; bases unmatched to any gene: 17. This CDR3 region has 17 residues. This chain's CDR3 is CASLPLRAGQGSYEQYF. The CDR3 region has the DNA TGCGCCAGTTTACCCCTAAGGGCAGGACAGGGATCCTACGAGCAGTACTTC.

The V gene is TRBV5-1, the J gene TRBJ1-2; D unclear. The CDR3 contains 14 residues. Germline CDR1 is SGHRS and CDR2 is YFSETQ. Trimming cost V 3 bases and J 3 bases, with 12 bases left between them. The CDR3 here is CASSSGLGDYGYTF. The CDR3 DNA follows: TGCGCCAGCAGCTCTGGGCTGGGAGACTATGGCTACACCTTC.

This chain links TRBV19 with TRBJ1-5, with 7 bases that match TRBD1. The CDR3 loop spans 19 amino acids. V lost 4 bases, J lost 0 bases, and 15 bases stayed unmatched. Per the germline V gene, CDR1 is LNHDA and CDR2 is SQIVND (reference sequence). CDR3 loop: CASSKKAGQHLYSNQPQHF. The CDR3 DNA follows: TGTGCCAGTAGTAAAAAGGCGGGACAGCATCTTTATAGCAATCAGCCCCAGCATTTT.

This chain connects TRBV29-1 to TRBJ2-7, with D possibly being TRBD2 (6 bases). Germline V CDR1 and CDR2: SQVTM, ANQGSEA. CDR3 length: 13 residues. V was cut by 5 bases and J by 3 bases, with 14 bases left in between. The CDR3 is CSVLRDGHYEQYF. The CDR3 DNA reads as TGCAGCGTTTTGCGGGACGGACACTACGAGCAGTACTTC.

This clone came up once. The gene calls are TRBV18 and TRBJ2-7; D might be TRBD2 (5 bases). V lost 1 base and J lost 0, with 10 bases in between. The V gene's germline CDR1 is KGHSH and CDR2 LQKENI. The length of the CDR3 is 15 residues. This CDR3 reads CASSPRGGFSYEQYF. CDR3 in DNA: TGTGCCAGCTCACCACGTGGCGGGTTCTCCTACGAGCAGTACTTC.

The chain recombines TRBV4-1 with TRBJ2-7; D call uncertain. V dropped 1 base and J dropped 1 base, with 11 bases sitting between them. The length of the CDR3 is 15 residues. The V gene's germline CDR1 is MGHRA and CDR2 YSYEKL. CDR3 residues: CASSQVPGQSYEQYF. The DNA for the CDR3 is TGCGCCAGCAGCCAAGTCCCAGGTCAGTCCTACGAGCAGTACTTC.

The rearrangement joins TRBV19 to TRBJ1-1, with 7 bases identical to TRBD1. This CDR3 is 18 amino acids long. Germline-derived CDR1 and CDR2 are LNHDA and SQIVND (reference sequence). V lost 4 bases to trimming and J lost 4 bases; unmatched junction nucleotides: 18. The CDR3 DNA sequence: TGTGCCAGTAGTACTGCAACCGGGACAGCCCTAAGAAGCACTGAAGCTTTCTTT. Protein sequence: CASSTATGTALRSTEAFF.

The chain is built from TRBV29-1 and TRBJ2-3; TRBD2 matches 11 bases. Per germline, CDR1 SQVTM and CDR2 ANQGSEA. The CDR3 spans 18 residues. V was clipped by 5 bases and J by 4 bases; unmatched bases: 17. For the CDR3, the DNA is TGCAGCGTTATGTCTAGCGGGGGGAAGCAACCGAGGGCAGATACGCAGTATTTT. Amino acid sequence: CSVMSSGGKQPRADTQYF.

The chain has TRBV11-2 and TRBJ2-5; a possible D gene is TRBD2 (5 bases). The V and J ends lost 5 bases and 5 bases respectively, with 18 bases between them. Germline lookup yields CDR1 SGHAT and CDR2 FQNNGV. This CDR3 has 15 residues. The DNA of the CDR3 is TGTGCCAGCAGCCACGAACGGACCCGGGGTGAGACCCAGTACTTC. Amino acid sequence: CASSHERTRGETQYF.

This clone came up once. The V gene is TRBV6-5, the J gene TRBJ1-3, with D possibly being TRBD1 (5 bases). Trimming shortened V by 7 bases and J by 0 bases, and 13 bases separated the two germline ends. The CDR3 runs to 15 residues. Germline-derived CDR1 and CDR2 are MNHEY and SVGAGI. The CDR3 region has the DNA TGTGCCAGCACCCCGGACACCTACTCTGGAAACACCATATATTTT. Protein product: CASTPDTYSGNTIYF.

The chain links TRBV4-1 to TRBJ1-2; no clear D gene. The V end was cut by 2 bases, the J end by 4 bases, with 14 bases between. The CDR3 covers 15 residues. The germline V gene has CDR1 MGHRA and CDR2 YSYEKL. The CDR3 is CASSQNPAESYGYTF. CDR3 nucleotides: TGCGCCAGCAGCCAAAACCCGGCAGAAAGCTATGGCTACACCTTC.

This clone was seen once. CDR3 residues: CASGDRVSGNTIYF. In DNA, the CDR3 is TGTGCCAGCGGTGACAGAGTCTCTGGAAACACCATATATTTT. The rearrangement uses TRBV6-5 and TRBJ1-3, with a possible D match to TRBD1 (5 bases). V lost 8 bases, J lost 0 bases, and 11 bases lay in between. The CDR3 extends over 14 amino acids. CDR1 and CDR2 (germline): MNHEY, SVGAGI.

This clone was seen only once. The genes are TRBV7-9 and TRBJ2-1; D is unresolved. CDR3 length equals 15 residues. CDR1 is SEHNR and CDR2 is FQNEAQ in the germline V gene (reference sequence). Trimming stripped 7 bases from V and 0 bases from J, with 13 bases between. Here the CDR3 reads CASTFETFSYNEQFF. The CDR3 DNA follows: TGTGCCAGCACCTTCGAAACTTTCTCCTACAATGAGCAGTTCTTC.

This clone appeared a single time. The rearrangement uses TRBV4-3 and TRBJ1-4; D not resolved. The V gene lost 4 bases and the J gene lost 3 bases, with 12 bases spanning the gap. The CDR3 totals 15 residues. Germline CDR1 LGHNA, CDR2 YSLEER. The CDR3 coding sequence is TGCGCCAGCAGCCCCTCACGGGAAGCTAATGAAAAACTGTTTTTT. Translation gives CASSPSREANEKLFF.

The V and J genes are TRBV19 and TRBJ2-3; 13 bases agree with TRBD2. The J segment lost 6 bases and the V segment lost 8 bases, leaving 5 bases of the junction unmatched. In germline, CDR1 is LNHDA, CDR2 SQIVND (reference sequence). The CDR3 totals 14 residues. For the CDR3, the DNA is TGTGCCAGTGCCGGGACTAGCGGGATTGATACGCAGTATTTT. This encodes CASAGTSGIDTQYF.